These 30 T cell receptor beta chains came from one sample sequenced in a study of cytomegalovirus exposure and HLA in healthy donors. In the PCR, 60 Vbeta and 13 Jbeta primers were used. Here immunoSEQ multiplex PCR was the method, and the copy in TCRdb shows in-frame clones only, minus some. The sample contains some 120,000 clones, roughly 9% of which appear only once. Sample: PBMCs. These receptors all come from a woman aged 40-49 years in good health and CMV-seropositive.

This clone was seen a handful of times. The V and J genes are TRBV19 and TRBJ1-4; D is unclear. In germline, CDR1 is LNHDA, CDR2 SQIVND (reference sequence). The CDR3 has 11 amino acids. The V gene lost 7 bases and the J gene lost 13 bases, with 13 bases spanning the gap. CDR3 coding DNA: TGTGCCAGTAAAGCAGGCGGGAGACTGTTTTTT. Its translation: CASKAGGRLFF.

CDR3 bases: TGTGCCATCAGTGAACCGACAGAGTACACTGAAGCTTTCTTT. The encoded protein is CAISEPTEYTEAFF. This chain connects TRBV10-3 to TRBJ1-1; the D gene is possibly TRBD1 (5 bases). Trimming cost V 3 bases and J 3 bases, with 11 bases left between them. The germline V gene has CDR1 ENHRY and CDR2 SYGVKD. The CDR3 extends over 14 amino acids.

This clone showed up just a few times. The CDR3 protein is CASSLGQGGGKLFF. The CDR3 coding sequence is TGCGCCAGCAGCTTGGGACAGGGGGGGGGAAAACTGTTTTTT. The V gene is TRBV5-1, the J gene TRBJ1-4; 9 nucleotides line up with TRBD1. Germline trimming cut 0 bases from V and 10 bases from J; bases unmatched to any gene: 4. Per germline, CDR1 SGHRS and CDR2 YFSETQ. This CDR3 spans 14 amino acids.

The rearrangement joins TRBV7-2 to TRBJ2-7; the D is unclear. Germline V CDR1 and CDR2: SGHTA, FQGNSA. The V end was cut by 3 bases, the J end by 2 bases, with 5 bases between. The length of the CDR3 is 12 residues. The CDR3 DNA reads as TGTGCCAGCAGCTTGACAACCTACGAGCAGTACTTC. Translation gives CASSLTTYEQYF.

The chain uses TRBV5-4 and TRBJ1-2; D uncertain. CDR1 SGHNT and CDR2 YYREEE come from the germline V gene (reference sequence). Trimming stripped 0 bases from V and 6 bases from J, with 9 bases between. The CDR3 totals 13 residues. The CDR3 nucleotides are TGTGCCAGCAGCTTGGCTGGGCGTGATGGCTACACCTTC. Its translation: CASSLAGRDGYTF.

The table lists this clone with a few counts. The chain's CDR3 is CAGGGRPIVTEAFF. The CDR3 DNA reads as TGTGCTGGGGGGGGGCGACCCATAGTCACTGAAGCTTTCTTT. The chain is built from TRBV2 and TRBJ1-1; D is perhaps TRBD1 (6 bases). The CDR3 runs 14 residues. Per germline, CDR1 SNHLY and CDR2 FYNNEI.

A note on this clone: The identical CDR3 is also encoded by other nucleotide sequences in the sample. The rearrangement links TRBV5-1 to TRBJ2-5, with 10 bases that match TRBD2. Trimming removed 5 bases from V and 2 bases from J; junction bases left unmatched: 3. CDR1 and CDR2 from the germline V gene are SGHRS and YFSETQ. This CDR3 contains 14 residues. This chain's CDR3 is CASSWTSGQETQYF. In nucleotides, the CDR3 is TGCGCCAGCAGTTGGACTAGCGGACAAGAGACCCAGTACTTC.

The table lists this clone with a few counts. This sequence joins TRBV9 and TRBJ1-4; 9 bases match TRBD1. Germline V gene lookup returns CDR1 SGDLS and CDR2 YYNGEE. The CDR3 loop spans 16 amino acids. V lost 6 bases, J lost 8 bases, and 14 bases stayed unmatched. CDR3 loop: CASNPGGGTGLEKLFF. The CDR3 region has the DNA TGTGCCAGCAACCCTGGGGGCGGGACAGGGCTCGAAAAACTGTTTTTT.

This clone came up a few times. The chain employs TRBV30 and TRBJ1-2, with D hard to call. The CDR3 spans 16 residues. Trimming left V 3 bases short and J 4 bases short, with 21 bases between. Per germline, CDR1 GTSNPN and CDR2 SVGIG (reference sequence). This CDR3 is CAWRSPAGRKVYGYTF. CDR3 in DNA: TGTGCCTGGAGGTCGCCCGCGGGGAGAAAAGTCTATGGCTACACCTTC. The full variable domain, with the rest looked up from reference TRBV30 and TRBJ1-2, is SQTIHQWPATLVQPVGSPLSLECTVEGTSNPNLYWYRQAAGRGLQLLFYSVGIGQISSEVPQNLSASRPQDRQFILSSKKLLLSDSGFYLCAWRSPAGRKVYGYTFGSGTRLTVV.

This chain uses TRBV4-1 with TRBJ1-2, with D uncertain. V dropped 0 bases and J dropped 5 bases, with 16 bases sitting between them. The CDR3 is made up of 16 amino acids. Germline V gene sequence: CDR1 MGHRA, CDR2 YSYEKL. CDR3 region: CASSQDSYQLDYGYTF. The DNA for the CDR3 is TGCGCCAGCAGCCAAGATTCCTACCAACTAGATTATGGCTACACCTTC.

This clone has just one count. The V call is TRBV9, the J call TRBJ2-7, with D possibly matching TRBD1 (5 bases). The germline gives CDR1 SGDLS, CDR2 YYNGEE. The CDR3 sequence is 15 residues long. Trimming removed 1 base from V and 1 base from J, with 12 bases in between. The CDR3, as DNA: TGTGCCAGCAGCGTACACCCACAGGCGTCCTACGAGCAGTACTTC. This codes for CASSVHPQASYEQYF.

This clone was seen a few times. The chain combines TRBV27 with TRBJ1-2; 9 bases agree with TRBD1. The CDR3 has 17 amino acids. With V trimmed by 4 bases and J by 2 bases, 11 bases remained unmatched. The V gene's germline CDR1 is MNHEY and CDR2 SMNVEV (reference sequence). The CDR3 sequence is CASSWGQGGSGNYGYTF. The CDR3 nucleotides are TGTGCCAGCAGTTGGGGACAGGGTGGGTCGGGGAACTATGGCTACACCTTC.

The chain links TRBV6-1 to TRBJ2-1; 12 positions match TRBD1. The CDR3 extends over 17 amino acids. V lost 4 bases to trimming and J lost 9 bases; unmatched junction nucleotides: 13. Germline lookup yields CDR1 MNHNS and CDR2 SASEGT. For the CDR3, the DNA is TGTGCCAGCAGTGTATACCGGGACAGGGGGCTTCCGATTGAGCAGTTCTTC. It yields the protein CASSVYRDRGLPIEQFF.

There are a few counts of this clone. The chain has TRBV19 and TRBJ2-6, with TRBD1 matching 11 bases. V gave up 3 bases and J gave up 4 bases; unmatched junction bases: 8. CDR3 length: 18 amino acids. Germline CDR1 and CDR2: LNHDA and SQIVND (reference sequence). The CDR3, as DNA: TGTGCCAGTAGTATGTGGACAGGGGGCCCTGGGGGGGCCAACGTCCTGACTTTC. Its translation: CASSMWTGGPGGANVLTF.

Points on this clone: Since no conserved phenylalanine or tryptophan closes the CDR3, a read error is the likely cause. J is TRBJ2-2 and V is TRBV30; no clear D gene. The CDR3 consists of 12 residues. Germline-derived CDR1 and CDR2 are GTSNPN and SVGIG (reference sequence). Trimming shortened V by 8 bases and J by 6 bases, and 13 bases separated the two germline ends. The CDR3 region is CAQRQHPGELFV. The CDR3, as DNA: TGTGCCCAAAGACAACATCCCGGGGAGCTGTTTGTT.

The rearrangement joins TRBV14 to TRBJ1-2; 7 bases are shared with TRBD1. Losses at the gene ends were 3 bases for V and 2 bases for J; bases not matched to a gene: 6. Germline values: CDR1 SGHDN, CDR2 FVKESK. The CDR3 extends over 15 amino acids. CDR3 loop: CASSHLTGKNYGYTF. Here the CDR3 DNA reads TGTGCCAGCAGCCACCTGACAGGGAAAAACTATGGCTACACCTTC.

This clone was seen a handful of times. J is TRBJ2-7 and V is TRBV29-1; 7 bases fit TRBD1. Unmatched junction bases numbered 7, after V lost 5 bases and J lost 0 bases. Germline-derived CDR1 and CDR2 are SQVTM and ANQGSEA. This CDR3 is built from 14 residues. The CDR3 coding sequence is TGCAGCGTTAGACAGGGAACCCTCTCCTACGAGCAGTACTTC. Translating it yields CSVRQGTLSYEQYF.

This clone appeared a few times. The J gene is TRBJ1-6, the V gene TRBV5-6; D is possibly TRBD1 (6 bases). Germline CDR1 SGHDT, CDR2 YYEEEE. This CDR3 has 15 amino acids. The V gene lost 0 bases and the J gene lost 5 bases, with 9 bases spanning the gap. The CDR3 DNA sequence: TGTGCCAGCAGCTTGGCAGGGGCAAATAATTCACCCCTCCACTTT. Its translation is CASSLAGANNSPLHF.

The CDR3 is CASRHPVRGETQYF. CDR3 in DNA: TGTGCCAGCAGACACCCAGTCAGGGGGGAGACCCAGTACTTC. The rearrangement links TRBV28 to TRBJ2-5; 7 bases agree with TRBD1. CDR1 and CDR2 (germline): MDHEN, SYDVKM. V was clipped by 6 bases and J by 5 bases; unmatched bases: 9. This CDR3 comprises 14 residues.

This chain uses TRBV5-1 with TRBJ1-4, with unresolved D. The V end was cut by 3 bases, the J end by 8 bases, with 14 bases between. The CDR3 is 14 amino acids. Germline V gene lookup returns CDR1 SGHRS and CDR2 YFSETQ. The CDR3 DNA sequence: TGCGCCAGCAGCTATGAAACCGGAGGCGAAAAACTGTTTTTT. As protein: CASSYETGGEKLFF.

This chain joins TRBV10-1 and TRBJ1-1; D may be TRBD1 (5 bases). The V gene's germline CDR1 is WNHNN and CDR2 SYGVQD (reference sequence). V dropped 6 bases and J dropped 0 bases, with 8 bases sitting between them. CDR3 length: 13 amino acids. The CDR3 is CASRRQMNTEAFF. The DNA of the CDR3 is TGCGCCAGCAGACGACAGATGAACACTGAAGCTTTCTTT.

This CDR3 reads CASSPPLAGTEAFF. The CDR3 region has the DNA TGTGCCAGCTCACCACCGTTAGCAGGGACTGAAGCTTTCTTT. This chain connects TRBV18 to TRBJ1-1; TRBD1 might be the D (5 bases). This CDR3 contains 14 residues. The germline CDR1 and CDR2 sequences are KGHSH and LQKENI. V lost 0 bases and J lost 5, with 10 bases in between.

This clone was seen a handful of times. This chain connects TRBV7-3 to TRBJ2-2, with D possibly being TRBD2 (6 bases). The germline V and J ends were trimmed by 5 bases and 3 bases, with 16 bases remaining between them. Per germline, CDR1 SGHTA and CDR2 FQGTGA. This CDR3 has 16 residues. The CDR3 loop reads CASSPSRSGYTGELFF. CDR3 DNA sequence: TGTGCCAGCAGCCCGAGTAGAAGCGGGTACACCGGGGAGCTGTTTTTT.

This clone was seen a handful of times. The rearrangement links TRBV18 to TRBJ2-7; 12 bases line up with TRBD2. V gave up 3 bases and J gave up 5 bases; unmatched junction bases: 5. The CDR3 loop spans 15 amino acids. The germline gives CDR1 KGHSH, CDR2 LQKENI. The CDR3 DNA follows: TGTGCCAGCTCACCTCTAGCGGGGGGGCACGACGAGCAGTACTTC. As protein: CASSPLAGGHDEQYF.

The J gene is TRBJ2-7, the V gene TRBV5-1; weak D call: TRBD2 (5 bases). There are 13 residues in the CDR3. With 2 bases removed from V and 5 bases from J, the gap between germline ends came to 11 bases. Germline V gene sequence: CDR1 SGHRS, CDR2 YFSETQ. This CDR3 reads CASSLNRGNEQYF. The CDR3, as DNA: TGCGCCAGCAGCTTAAACCGAGGGAACGAGCAGTACTTC.

This clone was seen more than once but under ten times. This sequence joins TRBV15 and TRBJ2-7, with a possible D match to TRBD2 (5 bases). Germline V gene sequence: CDR1 LNHNV, CDR2 YYDKDF (reference sequence). The V and J ends lost 8 bases and 3 bases respectively, with 20 bases between them. CDR3 length: 15 amino acids. The CDR3 loop reads CATHHKGAGRYEQYF. CDR3 in DNA: TGTGCCACCCATCATAAGGGAGCAGGACGCTACGAGCAGTACTTC.

V is TRBV9 and J is TRBJ1-1, with 7 positions matching TRBD1. V shed 4 bases and J 10 bases; nucleotides not matched to a gene: 7. CDR1 and CDR2 (germline): SGDLS, YYNGEE. The CDR3 is made up of 12 amino acids. For the CDR3, the DNA is TGTGCCAGCAGCACAGACAGGGACCCAGCTTTCTTT. Residues: CASSTDRDPAFF.

On this clone itself: A read error may account for a junction end that differs from germline. V is TRBV2 and J is TRBJ1-1; TRBD1 agrees at 7 bases. Germline V gene sequence: CDR1 SNHLY, CDR2 FYNNEI. The CDR3 runs 14 residues. CDR3 amino acids: CASSVAGGSVEAFF. The CDR3 nucleotides are TGTGCTAGCAGTGTGGCAGGGGGATCTGTTGAAGCTTTCTTT.

This clone was found a few times. The chain couples TRBV27 to TRBJ2-2, with D perhaps matching TRBD2 (5 bases). V was trimmed by 2 bases and J by 3 bases, leaving 19 bases between them. Germline lookup yields CDR1 MNHEY and CDR2 SMNVEV (reference sequence). The CDR3 is made up of 18 amino acids. CDR3 bases: TGTGCCAGCAGTTTAGGTTACGGATTCGGAGGAGACACCGGGGAGCTGTTTTTT. It specifies CASSLGYGFGGDTGELFF.

This clone appeared a few times. The rearrangement uses TRBV7-6 and TRBJ2-7, with 7 bases matching TRBD1. V dropped 1 base and J dropped 5; count of bases not matched to a gene: 2. CDR3 length: 13 residues. CDR1 is SGHVS and CDR2 is FNYEAQ in the germline V gene. The CDR3, as DNA: TGTGCCAGCAGCTTAGAACAGGGGAACGAGCAGTACTTC. As protein: CASSLEQGNEQYF.